These 30 T cell receptor beta chains share one sample of origin, sequenced in a study of shared clonotypes between healthy human individuals (dated by TCRdb to the early 2020s). Receptors were amplified or captured by the immunoSEQ multiplex PCR assay. The clones in this table, taken by TCRdb from immuneACCESS, are in-frame only. Not every clone is retained; where verified, under half of the shortfall comes from an unresolved V gene, and the cause of the rest is unknown. The sample table shows 800,000 to 1,200,000 clones, and more than 75% are seen once. The ten largest account for under 0.6% of the sample. The specimen sequenced was memory CD4+ T cells from PBMCs. The sample's cell subset or site label is to be understood as: CD45RA-negative fraction. The source is a man younger than 35 in good health. Some clones in this sample may be carry-over from other donors' samples.

The chain links TRBV5-1 to TRBJ2-5; D is ambiguous. In germline, CDR1 is SGHRS, CDR2 YFSETQ. The V end lost 0 bases, the J end lost 3 bases, and 9 bases lay between the germline ends. CDR3 length: 14 residues. The CDR3 DNA is TGCGCCAGCAGCTTGGTGGCTGACAAAGAGACCCAGTACTTC. It is translated as CASSLVADKETQYF.

This chain links TRBV11-2 with TRBJ2-7; D is uncertain. Trimming took off 1 base at V and 2 bases at J, with 6 bases between the two ends. This CDR3 spans 13 amino acids. From germline, CDR1 is SGHAT and CDR2 FQNNGV. The CDR3 coding sequence is TGTGCCAGCAGCTTAGGGACCACCTACGAGCAGTACTTC. It yields the protein CASSLGTTYEQYF.

The chain uses TRBV5-1 and TRBJ2-3; D is perhaps TRBD2 (5 bases). V gave up 0 bases and J gave up 2 bases, with 13 bases separating them. CDR1 and CDR2 from the germline V gene are SGHRS and YFSETQ. This CDR3 contains 16 residues. This CDR3 reads CASSLGSGPITDTQYF. DNA for the CDR3: TGCGCCAGCAGCTTGGGAAGCGGCCCAATCACAGATACGCAGTATTTT. Together with reference TRBV5-1 and TRBJ2-3, the CDR3 gives the full variable domain: KAGVTQTPRYLIKTRGQQVTLSCSPISGHRSVSWYQQTPGQGLQFLFEYFSETQRNKGNFPGRFSGRQFSNSRSEMNVSTLELGDSALYLCASSLGSGPITDTQYFGPGTRLTVL.

The J gene is TRBJ1-2, the V gene TRBV5-4; perhaps TRBD1 as D (5 bases). Trimming removed 4 bases at V and 8 bases at J, with 15 bases between. The CDR3 has 13 residues. Germline CDR1 and CDR2: SGHNT and YYREEE (reference sequence). CDR3 amino acids: CASSVGHLSGYTF. CDR3 sequence (DNA): TGTGCCAGCAGCGTCGGACATCTCTCAGGCTACACCTTC.

The chain recombines TRBV19 with TRBJ2-3; D remains ambiguous. CDR1 LNHDA and CDR2 SQIVND come from the germline V gene (reference sequence). The CDR3 is 13 residues long. V was pared by 3 bases and J by 5 bases, with 9 bases between. The CDR3 protein is CASSINRQDTQYF. Written as DNA, the CDR3 is TGTGCCAGTAGTATTAACCGGCAAGATACGCAGTATTTT.

As concerns this clone: Other DNA sequences in this sample translate to the same CDR3. The chain recombines TRBV7-9 with TRBJ1-2; TRBD1 matches 12 bases. The CDR3 totals 15 residues. Germline V gene lookup returns CDR1 SEHNR and CDR2 FQNEAQ (reference sequence). V lost 5 bases, J lost 5 bases, and 6 bases stayed unmatched. The CDR3 loop is CASSPGTGGIYGYTF. The CDR3 nucleotides are TGTGCCAGCAGCCCCGGGACAGGGGGCATATATGGCTACACCTTC.

The chain couples TRBV28 to TRBJ1-1; D uncertain. Germline CDR1 reads MDHEN; CDR2 reads SYDVKM. The V end lost 3 bases, the J end lost 4 bases, and 9 bases lay between the germline ends. The CDR3 contains 13 residues. The CDR3 DNA is TGTGCCAGCAGTTTCTTAGGCCCCACTGAAGCTTTCTTT. Its translation is CASSFLGPTEAFF. Together with reference TRBV28 and TRBJ1-1, the CDR3 gives the full variable domain: DVKVTQSSRYLVKRTGEKVFLECVQDMDHENMFWYRQDPGLGLRLIYFSYDVKMKEKGDIPEGYSVSREKKERFSLILESASTNQTSMYLCASSFLGPTEAFFGQGTRLTVV.

This chain connects TRBV2 to TRBJ2-3, with no clear D. The CDR3 sequence is 14 residues long. V shed 3 bases and J shed 1 base, with 8 bases lying between them. Germline values: CDR1 SNHLY, CDR2 FYNNEI. CDR3 protein: CASSDARRTDTQYF. In DNA form, the CDR3 reads TGTGCCAGCAGTGATGCCAGACGCACAGATACGCAGTATTTT.

The sample holds a few counts of this clone. The chain combines TRBV4-1 with TRBJ2-5; 11 bases fit TRBD2. The CDR3 loop spans 16 amino acids. Germline lookup yields CDR1 MGHRA and CDR2 YSYEKL. J gave up 5 bases and V 3 bases, and 8 bases lay outside the gene matches. The CDR3 coding sequence is TGCGCCAGCAGCCAGCTTAGCGGGAGGGCCTTCGAGACCCAGTACTTC. It specifies CASSQLSGRAFETQYF.

The rearrangement uses TRBV30 and TRBJ1-5; D call uncertain. The CDR3 totals 15 residues. Germline CDR1 and CDR2: GTSNPN and SVGIG (reference sequence). Trimming stripped 1 base from V and 0 bases from J, with 10 bases between. In DNA, the CDR3 is TGTGCCTGGAGTGGGCGTTACTTTAGCAATCAGCCCCAGCATTTT. It translates to CAWSGRYFSNQPQHF.

As to this clone: The sample has other DNA sequences that encode this CDR3 too. J is TRBJ2-2 and V is TRBV5-1; D gene uncertain. V was cut by 0 bases and J by 1 base, with 7 bases left in between. CDR1 and CDR2 (germline): SGHRS, YFSETQ. The CDR3 runs to 15 residues. CDR3 protein: CASSLVSGNTGELFF. CDR3 sequence (DNA): TGCGCCAGCAGCTTGGTTTCGGGGAACACCGGGGAGCTGTTTTTT.

The rearrangement joins TRBV11-2 to TRBJ2-1; tentatively, D is TRBD1 or TRBD2 (6 bases each). Trimming stripped 1 base from V and 9 bases from J, with 16 bases between. In germline, CDR1 is SGHAT, CDR2 FQNNGV. The length of the CDR3 is 15 residues. This CDR3 reads CASSLASQGRGEQFF. The CDR3 DNA follows: TGTGCCAGCAGCTTAGCTAGTCAGGGGCGGGGTGAGCAGTTCTTC.

This chain joins TRBV28 and TRBJ2-3, with 9 bases fitting TRBD2. Trimming at V came to 3 bases and at J to 2 bases, leaving 9 bases not matched to a gene. Germline CDR1 is MDHEN and CDR2 is SYDVKM. This CDR3 is 17 amino acids long. This chain's CDR3 is CASSFQTSGLHTDTQYF. The CDR3 DNA reads TGTGCCAGCAGTTTCCAAACTAGCGGGCTACACACAGATACGCAGTATTTT.

This chain links TRBV4-3 with TRBJ1-2, with no clear D. The CDR3 has 16 amino acids. Germline CDR1 and CDR2: LGHNA and YSLEER. V lost 0 bases and J 3 bases, leaving 14 bases between the germline ends. The CDR3 protein is CASSQDLIVADYGYTF. CDR3 sequence (DNA): TGCGCCAGCAGCCAAGATTTAATTGTTGCGGACTATGGCTACACCTTC.

The J gene is TRBJ1-2, the V gene TRBV5-5; D is undetermined. V was cut by 3 bases and J by 2 bases, with 14 bases left in between. The CDR3 has 15 amino acids. Germline lookup yields CDR1 SGHKS and CDR2 YYEKEE (reference sequence). Here the CDR3 DNA reads TGTGCCAGCAGCTCGGAGTGGGGATGGAACTATGGCTACACCTTC. Protein: CASSSEWGWNYGYTF.

This rearrangement joins TRBV5-5 to TRBJ1-2; D possibly corresponds to TRBD1 (6 bases). The CDR3 runs 16 residues. The germline V gene has CDR1 SGHKS and CDR2 YYEKEE (reference sequence). Trimming pared 7 bases from V and 2 bases from J, leaving 21 bases between. CDR3 sequence reads: CASALQGFFSNYGYTF. CDR3 in DNA: TGTGCCAGCGCACTACAGGGCTTCTTTAGCAACTATGGCTACACCTTC.

The V and J genes are TRBV6-5 and TRBJ2-7, with D possibly being TRBD2 (5 bases). The CDR3 spans 13 residues. V was pared by 7 bases and J by 1 base, with 11 bases between. Looked up from germline, CDR1 is MNHEY and CDR2 is SVGAGI. CDR3 amino acids: CASTIGLSYEQYF. The DNA for the CDR3 is TGTGCCAGCACCATCGGACTTTCCTACGAGCAGTACTTC.

V usage is TRBV28 and J usage is TRBJ2-7; 12 positions agree with TRBD2. V lost 4 bases, J lost 4 bases, and 5 bases stayed unmatched. Per germline, CDR1 MDHEN and CDR2 SYDVKM. The CDR3 is made up of 15 amino acids. The CDR3 bases are TGTGCCAGCAGTTCGAGACTAGCGGGAGAGTACGAGCAGTACTTC. It translates to CASSSRLAGEYEQYF.

The gene calls are TRBV9 and TRBJ2-1; tentatively, D is TRBD1 or TRBD2 (5 bases each). The CDR3 loop spans 17 amino acids. From germline, CDR1 is SGDLS and CDR2 YYNGEE. Between the trimmed V and J ends, which lost 0 bases and 2 bases, there was a span of 15 bases. The CDR3 here is CASSVVATRGPYNEQFF. The CDR3 DNA follows: TGTGCCAGCAGCGTAGTTGCTACTAGGGGCCCCTACAATGAGCAGTTCTTC.

V gene TRBV7-6 combines with J gene TRBJ2-2; no clear D. Germline assignment: CDR1 SGHVS and CDR2 FNYEAQ. This CDR3 is built from 16 residues. With 5 bases removed from V and 1 base from J, the gap between germline ends came to 14 bases. The CDR3 bases are TGTGCCAGCAGCCCTATTGACGGTGGGAACACCGGGGAGCTGTTTTTT. It specifies CASSPIDGGNTGELFF.

The chain couples TRBV7-2 to TRBJ2-1; 12 bases are shared with TRBD2. The CDR3 runs 13 residues. Germline CDR1 reads SGHTA; CDR2 reads FQGNSA. V was clipped by 6 bases and J by 6 bases; unmatched bases: 0. The CDR3: CASRTSGSNEQFF. In DNA, the CDR3 is TGTGCCAGCAGGACTAGCGGGAGCAATGAGCAGTTCTTC.

The chain links TRBV4-3 to TRBJ1-4; D is possibly TRBD1 (5 bases). CDR1 is LGHNA and CDR2 is YSLEER in the germline V gene. The CDR3 has 18 residues. V lost 0 bases and J lost 7, with 21 bases in between. The CDR3 loop reads CASSQEIGAQGRGEKLFF. The CDR3 DNA is TGCGCCAGCAGCCAAGAGATTGGGGCCCAGGGCCGTGGTGAAAAACTGTTTTTT.

This clone has a handful of counts. This rearrangement joins TRBV6-1 to TRBJ2-7; TRBD2 aligns across 7 bases. Germline V gene data show CDR1 as MNHNS and CDR2 as SASEGT. This CDR3 spans 13 amino acids. After removal of 5 bases from V and 2 bases from J, the junction contained 3 bases not matched to a gene. The CDR3 DNA follows: TGTGCCAGCAGTAAGGGACTACCCTACGAGCAGTACTTC. Translation gives CASSKGLPYEQYF.

This sequence joins TRBV5-1 and TRBJ2-3; TRBD1 is a possible D gene (6 bases). CDR3 length equals 16 residues. The V end lost 2 bases, the J end lost 0 bases, and 13 bases lay between the germline ends. Looked up from germline, CDR1 is SGHRS and CDR2 is YFSETQ. CDR3 region: CASSLQGGFSTDTQYF. CDR3 nucleotide sequence: TGCGCCAGCAGCTTACAAGGGGGTTTTAGCACAGATACGCAGTATTTT. The full variable domain, with the rest looked up from reference TRBV5-1 and TRBJ2-3, is KAGVTQTPRYLIKTRGQQVTLSCSPISGHRSVSWYQQTPGQGLQFLFEYFSETQRNKGNFPGRFSGRQFSNSRSEMNVSTLELGDSALYLCASSLQGGFSTDTQYFGPGTRLTVL.

V and J are TRBV28 and TRBJ2-7, with D unresolved. The ends were cut back, 3 bases at V and 2 bases at J, with 11 bases in the middle. This CDR3 has 14 residues. Germline CDR1 reads MDHEN; CDR2 reads SYDVKM. CDR3 amino acids: CASSFPQRTYEQYF. The CDR3 DNA is TGTGCCAGCAGTTTTCCCCAGCGAACCTACGAGCAGTACTTC.

The chain has TRBV6-5 and TRBJ1-2; D is uncertain. Between the trimmed V and J ends, which lost 6 bases and 2 bases, there was a span of 16 bases. The germline V gene encodes CDR1 MNHEY and CDR2 SVGAGI. The CDR3 is 15 residues long. CDR3: CASSPEYAANYGYTF. In nucleotides, the CDR3 is TGTGCCAGCAGCCCCGAATACGCAGCCAACTATGGCTACACCTTC.

Regarding this clone: This same CDR3 is encoded by further DNA sequences in the sample. V and J are TRBV27 and TRBJ2-7; tentative D call: TRBD2 (6 bases). The germline V and J ends were trimmed by 0 bases and 1 base, with 7 bases remaining between them. This CDR3 contains 14 residues. The V gene's germline CDR1 is MNHEY and CDR2 SMNVEV (reference sequence). CDR3 sequence: CASSLSRGSYEQYF. CDR3 coding DNA: TGTGCCAGCAGTTTATCCCGGGGGTCCTACGAGCAGTACTTC.

This clone was picked up one time. This chain connects TRBV29-1 to TRBJ2-3; D perhaps matches TRBD1 (6 bases). CDR1 is SQVTM and CDR2 is ANQGSEA in the germline V gene. This CDR3 has 12 amino acids. The V end was cut by 6 bases, the J end by 4 bases, with 11 bases between. The CDR3 protein is CSVRDTPDTQYF. CDR3 nucleotides: TGCAGCGTCCGGGACACTCCAGATACGCAGTATTTT.

This rearrangement joins TRBV6-6 to TRBJ1-3, with a possible D match to TRBD1 (6 bases). Trimming removed 7 bases at V and 3 bases at J, with 16 bases between. Germline CDR1 and CDR2: MNHNY and SVGAGI (reference sequence). The CDR3 runs 15 residues. The CDR3 bases are TGTGCCAGCACCATGGGGGGGGCGCATGGAAACACCATATATTTT. Encoded protein: CASTMGGAHGNTIYF.

The sample holds many counts of this clone. The chain carries TRBV9 and TRBJ2-3; perhaps D is TRBD1 or TRBD2 (5 bases each). This CDR3 comprises 13 residues. V was clipped by 3 bases and J by 8 bases, with 13 bases between them. Germline CDR1 is SGDLS and CDR2 is YYNGEE. CDR3 DNA sequence: TGTGCCAGCAGCGCCCGGGGACGCGGTACGCAGTATTTT. Amino acids: CASSARGRGTQYF.